These T cell receptor beta chains were read from a single sample in a study of PD-L1 blockade in urothelial cancer. Profiled with immunoSEQ multiplex PCR; TCRdb holds only in-frame clones, not every one. This table holds some 80,000 clones, roughly nine tenths found once. Sequencing used PBMCs, obtained around atezolizumab (anti-PD-L1) treatment. The receptors stem from a woman in her 70s with urothelial cancer. The CDR3 runs from the conserved cysteine through the conserved F or W. The order of the fields is D gene, clone size, V gene, CDR3 length, J gene, CDR3 protein, CDR3 DNA. A D gene is named only where the DNA matches it firmly. The size of a clone is reported for some rows only, either as once, few or many, or as a class for expanded clones.

>.|.|TRBV6-1|14|TRBJ1-2
CASSEQTMGGGYTF
TGTGCCAGCAGTGAACAGACAATGGGGGGAGGCTACACCTTC
>.|once|TRBV5-1|15|TRBJ1-1
CASTLTGRMNTEAFF
TGCGCCAGCACCCTGACAGGCCGGATGAACACTGAAGCTTTCTTT
>.|few|TRBV30|12|TRBJ1-5
CAWSEGGQPQHF
TGTGCCTGGAGCGAGGGAGGTCAGCCCCAGCATTTT
>.|.|TRBV28|15|TRBJ2-7
CASTPSRGLSYEQYF
TGTGCCAGCACTCCCTCCCGTGGCCTCTCCTACGAGCAGTACTTC
>.|once|TRBV28|18|TRBJ1-5
CASSLYKGGQNSNQPQHF
TGTGCCAGCAGTTTATATAAGGGGGGGCAAAATAGCAATCAGCCCCAGCATTTT
>TRBD1|.|TRBV7-9|12|TRBJ2-7
CASSSDRGQQYF
TGTGCCAGCAGCTCCGACAGGGGTCAGCAGTACTTC
>.|.|TRBV28|16|TRBJ2-3
CASSSLQTTGTDTQYF
TGTGCCAGCAGTTCCCTCCAGACTACCGGCACAGATACGCAGTATTTT
>.|.|TRBV18|15|TRBJ2-7
CASSPTPGHPYEQYF
TGTGCCAGCTCACCGACACCGGGACACCCCTACGAGCAGTACTTC
>TRBD2|.|TRBV6-6|14|TRBJ2-3
CASNIAGVTDTQYF
TGTGCCAGCAACATAGCGGGGGTCACAGATACGCAGTATTTT
>TRBD1|.|TRBV30|15|TRBJ2-3
CAWSVKTGVGDTQYF
TGTGCCTGGAGTGTAAAAACAGGGGTAGGAGATACGCAGTATTTT
>TRBD1|.|TRBV18|16|TRBJ1-5
CASSRDRTYSNQPQHF
TGTGCCAGCTCACGGGACAGGACTTATAGCAATCAGCCCCAGCATTTT
>TRBD1|.|TRBV30|16|TRBJ1-4
CAWSVPTGQRNEKLFF
TGTGCCTGGAGTGTCCCGACGGGACAGAGGAATGAAAAACTGTTTTTT
>TRBD2|many|TRBV15|14|TRBJ2-5
CATRAGGPGETQYF
TGTGCCACCAGGGCGGGAGGGCCGGGAGAGACCCAGTACTTC
>.|once|TRBV9|15|TRBJ1-4
CASSVGPGINEKLFF
TGTGCCAGCAGCGTAGGACCCGGGATTAATGAAAAACTGTTTTTT
>TRBD2|.|TRBV5-1|13|TRBJ2-3
CASQTPGTRFAYF
TGCGCCAGCCAAACGCCCGGGACTAGATTTGCGTATTTT
>.|.|TRBV18|13|TRBJ2-7
CASSRQGPYEQYF
TGTGCCAGCTCGCGTCAGGGCCCCTACGAGCAGTACTTC
>TRBD2|.|TRBV5-4|19|TRBJ2-3
CASSLVLGTSGGRADTQYF
TGTGCCAGCAGCTTGGTTTTAGGGACTAGCGGGGGGAGGGCAGATACGCAGTATTTT
>TRBD2|.|TRBV7-2|15|TRBJ2-7
CASSLTGTSVYEQYF
TGTGCCAGCAGCTTAACCGGGACTAGCGTTTACGAGCAGTACTTC
>TRBD1|.|TRBV5-5|14|TRBJ2-5
CASSFVTGEETQYF
TGTGCCAGCAGCTTCGTTACAGGGGAAGAGACCCAGTACTTC
>TRBD1|few|TRBV2|14|TRBJ1-1
CASSWTGVGAEAFF
TGTGCCAGCAGTTGGACAGGGGTCGGGGCTGAAGCTTTCTTT
>TRBD1|medium-sized|TRBV13|15|TRBJ1-6
CASSLGDRDNSPLHF
TGTGCCAGCAGCCTAGGGGACAGAGATAATTCACCCCTCCACTTT
>TRBD2|few|TRBV5-1|15|TRBJ2-1
CASSPASGANNEQFF
TGCGCCAGCAGCCCGGCTAGCGGGGCCAACAATGAGCAGTTCTTC
>.|.|TRBV30|12|TRBJ2-7
CAWIHGFYEQYF
TGTGCCTGGATTCACGGGTTCTACGAGCAGTACTTC
>TRBD1|.|TRBV7-9|18|TRBJ1-3
CASSLQGAPLSSGNTIYF
TGTGCCAGCAGCTTACAGGGGGCCCCGTTGAGCTCTGGAAACACCATATATTTT
>.|.|TRBV6-1|14|TRBJ1-2
CASCAYGGNYGYTF
TGTGCCAGTTGCGCCTACGGGGGGAACTATGGCTACACCTTC
>TRBD1|.|TRBV7-9|14|TRBJ1-1
CASSLQGGDTEAFF
TGTGCCAGCAGCTTACAGGGGGGTGACACTGAAGCTTTCTTT
>TRBD2|.|TRBV6-1|14|TRBJ2-3
CASSRDYRTDTQYF
TGTGCCAGCAGCCGGGACTACCGCACAGATACGCAGTATTTT
>.|.|TRBV7-9|15|TRBJ1-3
CASSLDREGGNTIYF
TGTGCCAGCAGCTTAGACAGGGAAGGAGGAAACACCATATATTTT
>.|.|TRBV10-2|12|TRBJ1-5
CASSEARGPQHF
TGCGCCAGCAGTGAGGCGAGAGGGCCCCAGCATTTT
>.|once|TRBV19|14|TRBJ2-2
CASVGGWNTGELFF
TGTGCCAGTGTCGGAGGCTGGAACACCGGGGAGCTGTTTTTT
>.|.|TRBV11-3|11|TRBJ2-7
CASSFHYEQYF
TGTGCCAGCAGTTTCCACTACGAGCAGTACTTC
>TRBD1|.|TRBV27|15|TRBJ2-7
CASSRRTGVGYEQYF
TGTGCCAGCAGTCGGAGGACAGGGGTTGGGTACGAGCAGTACTTC
>.|.|TRBV5-1|13|TRBJ2-1
CASSLGQRNEQFF
TGCGCCAGCAGCTTGGGGCAGCGTAATGAGCAGTTCTTC
>.|.|TRBV5-1|14|TRBJ1-1
CASSPHREYTEAFF
TGCGCCAGCAGCCCCCACAGGGAATACACTGAAGCTTTCTTT
>TRBD1|once|TRBV11-2|18|TRBJ2-7
CASSLAFGQGARSYEQYF
TGTGCCAGCAGCTTAGCGTTCGGACAGGGGGCGCGTAGCTACGAGCAGTACTTC
>TRBD2|.|TRBV7-8|18|TRBJ2-1
CASSLDRAGGPAGDEQFF
TGTGCCAGCAGCTTAGATCGGGCGGGAGGGCCGGCGGGCGATGAGCAGTTCTTC
>TRBD1|.|TRBV30|13|TRBJ1-1
CAWDRGLDTEAFF
TGTGCCTGGGACAGGGGTTTGGACACTGAAGCTTTCTTT
>TRBD2|.|TRBV10-3|14|TRBJ2-3
CAISDSREVDTQYF
TGTGCCATCAGTGACTCGCGGGAGGTAGATACGCAGTATTTT
>.|.|TRBV14|16|TRBJ1-1
CASSQDARVVNTEAFF
TGTGCCAGCAGCCAAGATGCGAGGGTTGTAAACACTGAAGCTTTCTTT
>.|.|TRBV7-9|14|TRBJ2-3
CASSLLIRTDTQYF
TGTGCCAGCAGCTTATTAATCCGCACAGATACGCAGTATTTT
>.|.|TRBV9|12|TRBJ1-2
CASSVLPYGYTF
TGTGCCAGCAGCGTCCTCCCCTATGGCTACACCTTC
>.|.|TRBV5-1|17|TRBJ2-2
CASSLRQGGMNTGELFF
TGCGCCAGCAGCTTGAGGCAGGGTGGTATGAACACCGGGGAGCTGTTTTTT
>TRBD2|.|TRBV11-2|15|TRBJ2-7
CASSSGGGRPYEQYF
TGTGCCAGCAGCTCCGGGGGAGGGAGACCCTACGAGCAGTACTTC
>.|.|TRBV5-1|15|TRBJ2-1
CASRKTLLDYNEQFF
TGCGCCAGCAGAAAGACCCTACTAGATTACAATGAGCAGTTCTTC
>TRBD1|.|TRBV6-4|13|TRBJ1-1
CASRRTGRTEAFF
TGTGCCAGCAGGAGGACAGGGCGCACTGAAGCTTTCTTT
>.|.|TRBV21-1|14|TRBJ2-1
CASSLPTHGNEQFF
TGTGCCAGCAGCTTACCAACCCACGGGAATGAGCAGTTCTTC
>TRBD1|.|TRBV28|13|TRBJ2-7
CASSWTGTYEQYF
TGTGCCAGCAGTTGGACAGGTACCTACGAGCAGTACTTC
>.|.|TRBV4-3|16|TRBJ1-5
CASSQGFRTVNQPQHF
TGCGCCAGCAGCCAAGGATTTCGGACAGTCAATCAGCCCCAGCATTTT
>TRBD2|few|TRBV18|16|TRBJ2-1
CASSPPQRLAKREQFF
TGTGCCAGCTCACCACCCCAAAGACTAGCGAAACGTGAGCAGTTCTTC
>.|.|TRBV6-1|13|TRBJ1-2
CASSLDRTYGYTF
TGTGCCAGCAGCCTTGACAGAACCTATGGCTACACCTTC
>.|.|TRBV2|12|TRBJ2-5
CASSARVETQYF
TGTGCCAGCAGTGCCAGGGTAGAGACCCAGTACTTC
>.|.|TRBV5-1|15|TRBJ1-4
CASSLVADRNEKLFF
TGCGCCAGCAGCTTGGTGGCGGATAGAAATGAAAAACTGTTTTTT
>.|few|TRBV4-2|13|TRBJ2-5
CASSQSTSETQYF
TGTGCCAGCAGCCAATCAACATCAGAGACCCAGTACTTC
>TRBD1|.|TRBV7-9|14|TRBJ1-2
CASSQTTGAGGYTF
TGTGCCAGCAGCCAAACGACAGGGGCCGGGGGCTACACCTTC
>TRBD1|.|TRBV13|14|TRBJ2-3
CASSLGQGRDTQYF
TGTGCCAGCAGCTTAGGACAGGGGAGAGATACGCAGTATTTT
>TRBD2|.|TRBV6-5|15|TRBJ2-1
CASNYSLAGANEQFF
TGTGCCAGCAATTACTCACTAGCGGGGGCGAATGAGCAGTTCTTC
>TRBD1|.|TRBV30|9|TRBJ1-2
CATGDLYTF
TGTGCGACAGGGGACCTCTACACCTTC
>.|.|TRBV4-1|14|TRBJ2-5
CASSQGPTQETQYF
TGCGCCAGCAGCCAAGGGCCGACTCAAGAGACCCAGTACTTC